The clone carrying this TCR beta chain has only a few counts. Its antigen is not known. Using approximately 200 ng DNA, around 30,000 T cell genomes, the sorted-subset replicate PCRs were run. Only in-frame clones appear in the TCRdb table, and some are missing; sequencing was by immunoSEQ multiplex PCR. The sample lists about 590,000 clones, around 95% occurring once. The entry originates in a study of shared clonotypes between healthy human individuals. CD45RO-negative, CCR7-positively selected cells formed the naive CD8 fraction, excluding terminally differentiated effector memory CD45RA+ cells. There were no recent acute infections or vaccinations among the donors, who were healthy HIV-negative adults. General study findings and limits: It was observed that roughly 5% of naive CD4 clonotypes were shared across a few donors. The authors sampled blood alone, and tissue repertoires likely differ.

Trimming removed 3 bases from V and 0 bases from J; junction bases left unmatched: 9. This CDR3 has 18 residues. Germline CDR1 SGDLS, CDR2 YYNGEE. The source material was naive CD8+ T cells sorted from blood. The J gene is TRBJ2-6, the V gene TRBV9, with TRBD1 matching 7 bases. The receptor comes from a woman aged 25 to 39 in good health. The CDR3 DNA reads TGTGCCAGCAGCGCCCGACAGGGAACCTACTCTGGGGCCAACGTCCTGACTTTC. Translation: CASSARQGTYSGANVLTF.